This note documents a single T cell receptor beta chain sequence. What this receptor recognizes is not known. Per-base qualities were not stored, and no clone one base away is much larger. Between the V and J ends, shortened by 2 bases and 4 bases respectively, the junction contains 8 bases. The CDR3, from cysteine to phenylalanine, totals 13 residues. Left in the record is the CDR3 DNA by itself, 39 bases read in frame from the first base. Reading the germline V gene gives CDR1 KGHSH and CDR2 LQKENI. This sample is part of a study of blood T cell repertoires in COVID-19 (dated by TCRdb to about 2020). About the full investigation: Samples covering the acute and convalescent phases of COVID-19 were provided by collaborators in the United States, Italy and Spain. The prospective study material was composed of cDNA or gDNA derived from T cells, B-cell-depleted T cells, or PBMCs. The dataset comprised deeply sampled blood TCRbeta repertoires from subjects exposed to, actively infected with, or recovered from COVID-19. The repertoires were released in a freely available public database intended as a resource for research on the immune response to SARS-CoV-2. Samples were obtained from the ongoing ImmuneRACE study (first 160 participants) and from over 1,000 subjects provided by 6 global collaborators. A de-identified subject ID, COVID-19 status, age in years and sex were almost always included in the sample metadata. Where HLA class I and class II types were available, the types were taken from metadata supplied by the sample provider, not from assay-based typing. The paper as a whole reports these results and caveats: How much clinical and demographic metadata was included differed by source and by participant, and the metadata was provided uncurated.

TCRbeta CDR3 regions were amplified from genomic DNA using the immunoSEQ Assay, a bias-controlled multiplex PCR. The source study handled its data this way. Within the assay, amplification of reference gene primers was used to estimate how many nucleated cells each sample contained. To quantify the absolute abundance of each unique TCRbeta CDR3 rearrangement, sequence reads were collapsed and filtered. Productive Simpson clonality was computed per sample as the square root of Simpson's diversity index over productive rearrangements. What TCRdb holds here is the immuneACCESS table cut down to in-frame rearrangements. Part of the clones is not present; checked against another copy, under half of the missing clones reflect an unresolved V gene, and the others are unexplained. D and trimming were read from the DNA, whereas the V and J calls and clone size are those reported in that table. This sample is represented by 84,000 or so clones; about 82% of them were singletons. The ten largest account for around 11% of the sample.

Each collaborating institution followed its own protocols to collect whole blood in K2EDTA tubes. For TCRbeta analysis, collaborators shipped samples in one of three forms: frozen whole blood, isolated PBMCs, or DNA extracted from either of those sample types. This sequence uses TRBV18 and TRBJ1-1; the D gene lacks a confident call. The clonotype originates from a woman aged 70-85 years with active or convalescent COVID-19. Material for sequencing was peripheral blood. The bases are TGTGCCAGCTCACCATCCAGGTCCACTGAAGCTTTCTTT. This codes for CASSPSRSTEAFF.